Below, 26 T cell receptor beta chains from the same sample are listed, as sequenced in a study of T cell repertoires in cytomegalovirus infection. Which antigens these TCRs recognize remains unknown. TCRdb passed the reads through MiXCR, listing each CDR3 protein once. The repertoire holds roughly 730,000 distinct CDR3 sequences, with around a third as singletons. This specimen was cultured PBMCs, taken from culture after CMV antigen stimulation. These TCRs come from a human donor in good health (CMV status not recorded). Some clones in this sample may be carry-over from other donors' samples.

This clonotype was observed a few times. CDR3 DNA sequence: TGTGCCAGCAGCGGACAGGGATTCCCAGATACGCAGTATTTT. It specifies CASSGQGFPDTQYF. The V and J genes are TRBV2 and TRBJ2-3; TRBD1 matches at 8 bases. V shed 6 bases, J shed 4 bases, and the junction held 6 bases outside the gene matches. CDR3 size: 14 residues. CDR1 is SNHLY, CDR2 FYNNEI, per germline.

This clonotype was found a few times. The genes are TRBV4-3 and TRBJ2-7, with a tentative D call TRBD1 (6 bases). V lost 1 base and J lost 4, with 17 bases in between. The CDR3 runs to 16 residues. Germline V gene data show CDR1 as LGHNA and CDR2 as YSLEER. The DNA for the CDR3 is TGCGCCAGCAGCCAAGCGCCTAGAACTACAGGGTACGAGCAGTACTTC. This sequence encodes CASSQAPRTTGYEQYF.

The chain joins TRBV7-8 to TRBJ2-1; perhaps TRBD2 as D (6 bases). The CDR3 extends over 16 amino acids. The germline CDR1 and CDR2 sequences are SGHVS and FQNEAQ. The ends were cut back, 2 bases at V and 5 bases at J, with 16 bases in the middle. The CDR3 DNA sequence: TGTGCCAGCAGCTTACGTATGGACTACAGAAACAATGAGCAGTTCTTC. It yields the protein CASSLRMDYRNNEQFF.

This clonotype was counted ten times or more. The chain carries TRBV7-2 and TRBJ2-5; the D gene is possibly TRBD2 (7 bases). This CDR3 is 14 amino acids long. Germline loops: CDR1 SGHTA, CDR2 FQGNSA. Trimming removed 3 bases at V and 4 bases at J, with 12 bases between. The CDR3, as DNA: TGTGCCAGCAGCTTTCGCGGGGGCCGAGAGACCCAGTACTTC. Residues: CASSFRGGRETQYF.

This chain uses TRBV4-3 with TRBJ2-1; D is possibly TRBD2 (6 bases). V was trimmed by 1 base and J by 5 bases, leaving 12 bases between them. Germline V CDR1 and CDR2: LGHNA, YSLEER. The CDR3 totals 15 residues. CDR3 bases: TGCGCCAGCAGCCAAGCGGAGGGCAGACACAATGAGCAGTTCTTC. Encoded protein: CASSQAEGRHNEQFF.

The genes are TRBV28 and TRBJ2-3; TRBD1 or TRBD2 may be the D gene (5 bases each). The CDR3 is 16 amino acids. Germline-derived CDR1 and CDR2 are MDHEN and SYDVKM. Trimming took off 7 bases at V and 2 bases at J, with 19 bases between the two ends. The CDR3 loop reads CASNIIRGRDTDTQYF. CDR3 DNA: TGTGCCAGCAATATTATCCGGGGACGCGACACAGATACGCAGTATTTT.

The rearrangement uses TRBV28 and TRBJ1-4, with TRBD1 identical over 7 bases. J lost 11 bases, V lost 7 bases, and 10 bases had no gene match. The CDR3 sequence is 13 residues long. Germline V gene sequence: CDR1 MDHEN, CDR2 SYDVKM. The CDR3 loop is CASMSTGWGKLFF. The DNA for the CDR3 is TGTGCCAGCATGTCGACAGGGTGGGGGAAACTGTTTTTT.

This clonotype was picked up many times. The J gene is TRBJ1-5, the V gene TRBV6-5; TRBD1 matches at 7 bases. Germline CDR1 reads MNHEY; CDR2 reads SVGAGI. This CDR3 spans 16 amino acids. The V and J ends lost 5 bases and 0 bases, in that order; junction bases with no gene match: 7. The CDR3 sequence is CASSPGQIYSNQPQHF. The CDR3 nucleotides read TGTGCCAGCAGTCCGGGACAGATCTATAGCAATCAGCCCCAGCATTTT.

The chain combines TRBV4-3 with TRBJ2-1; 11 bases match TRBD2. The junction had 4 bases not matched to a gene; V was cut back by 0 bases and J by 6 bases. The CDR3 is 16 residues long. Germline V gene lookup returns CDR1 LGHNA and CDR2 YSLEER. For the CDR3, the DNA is TGCGCCAGCAGCCAAGATCAACTAGCGGGAGCCAATGAGCAGTTCTTC. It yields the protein CASSQDQLAGANEQFF.

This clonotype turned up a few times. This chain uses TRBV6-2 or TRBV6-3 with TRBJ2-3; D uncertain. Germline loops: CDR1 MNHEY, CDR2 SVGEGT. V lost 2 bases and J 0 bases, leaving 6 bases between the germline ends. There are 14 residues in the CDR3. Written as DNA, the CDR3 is TGTGCCAGCAGTTACGCGGCAAGCACAGATACGCAGTATTTT. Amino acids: CASSYAASTDTQYF.

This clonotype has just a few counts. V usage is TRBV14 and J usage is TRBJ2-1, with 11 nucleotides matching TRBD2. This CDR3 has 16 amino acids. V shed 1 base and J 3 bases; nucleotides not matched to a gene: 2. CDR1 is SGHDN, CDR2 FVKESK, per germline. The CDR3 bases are TGTGCCAGCAGCCAAGCGGGACTAGCGGACTACAATGAGCAGTTCTTC. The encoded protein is CASSQAGLADYNEQFF.

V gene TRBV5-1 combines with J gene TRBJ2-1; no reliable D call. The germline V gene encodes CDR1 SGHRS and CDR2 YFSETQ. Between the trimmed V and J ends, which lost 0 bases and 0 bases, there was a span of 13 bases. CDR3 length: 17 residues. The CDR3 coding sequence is TGCGCCAGCAGCTTGGCACGGACCTCGAGCTCCTACAATGAGCAGTTCTTC. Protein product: CASSLARTSSSYNEQFF.

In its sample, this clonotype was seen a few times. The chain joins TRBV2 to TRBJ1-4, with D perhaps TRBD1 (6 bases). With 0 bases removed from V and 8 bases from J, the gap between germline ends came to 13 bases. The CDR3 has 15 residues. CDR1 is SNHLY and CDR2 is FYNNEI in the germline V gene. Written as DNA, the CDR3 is TGTGCCAGCAGTGAAGCCCAGGGGATAGGGGAAAAACTGTTTTTT. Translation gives CASSEAQGIGEKLFF.

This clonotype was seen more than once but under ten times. CDR3 nucleotide sequence: TGTGCCAGCAGCGTAGGCCGCAGCTCCTACAATGAGCAGTTCTTC. Residues: CASSVGRSSYNEQFF. The rearrangement links TRBV9 to TRBJ2-1; D remains ambiguous. V lost 0 bases and J 0 bases, leaving 7 bases between the germline ends. The CDR3 has 15 residues. Germline V gene sequence: CDR1 SGDLS, CDR2 YYNGEE.

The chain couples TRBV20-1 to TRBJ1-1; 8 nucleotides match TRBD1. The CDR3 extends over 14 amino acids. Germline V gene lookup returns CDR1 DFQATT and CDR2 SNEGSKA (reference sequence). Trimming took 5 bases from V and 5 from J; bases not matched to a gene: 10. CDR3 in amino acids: CSAGGDRSVTEAFF. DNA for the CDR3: TGCAGTGCTGGAGGGGACAGGTCGGTTACTGAAGCTTTCTTT.

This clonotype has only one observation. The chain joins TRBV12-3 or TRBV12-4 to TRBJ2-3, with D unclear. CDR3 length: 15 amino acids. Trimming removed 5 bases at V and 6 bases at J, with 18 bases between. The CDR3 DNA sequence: TGTGCCAGCAGTCTGACTGACGAGATATCTGATACGCAGTATTTT. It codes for CASSLTDEISDTQYF.

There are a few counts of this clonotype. The CDR3 loop reads CASSLGQRSTDTQYF. The CDR3 DNA sequence: TGTGCCAGCAGCCTGGGACAGCGGAGCACAGATACGCAGTATTTT. The rearrangement links TRBV5-6 to TRBJ2-3; 7 bases line up with TRBD1. Germline assignment: CDR1 SGHDT and CDR2 YYEEEE. This CDR3 is 15 amino acids long. Losses at the gene ends were 4 bases for V and 0 bases for J; bases not matched to a gene: 5.

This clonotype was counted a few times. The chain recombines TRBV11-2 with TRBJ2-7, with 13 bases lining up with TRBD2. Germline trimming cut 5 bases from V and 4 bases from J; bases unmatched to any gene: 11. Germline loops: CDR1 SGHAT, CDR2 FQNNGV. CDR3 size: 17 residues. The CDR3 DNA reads TGTGCCAGCAGCCAACTCAAAGGGACTAGCGGGATGTACGAGCAGTACTTC. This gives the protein CASSQLKGTSGMYEQYF.

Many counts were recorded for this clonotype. CDR3 sequence (DNA): TGTGCCAGCAGTTCCGGGACTAGCGCTTACAATGAGCAGTTCTTC. This translates into CASSSGTSAYNEQFF. The chain links TRBV7-2 to TRBJ2-1, with 10 bases fitting TRBD2. Germline lookup yields CDR1 SGHTA and CDR2 FQGNSA. This CDR3 contains 15 residues. Trimming cost V 6 bases and J 4 bases; bases outside gene matches: 6.

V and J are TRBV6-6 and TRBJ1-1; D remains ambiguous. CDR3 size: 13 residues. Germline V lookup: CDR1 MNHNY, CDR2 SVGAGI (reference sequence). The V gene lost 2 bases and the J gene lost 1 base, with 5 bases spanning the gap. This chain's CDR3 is CASSYPQNTEAFF. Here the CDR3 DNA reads TGTGCCAGCAGTTACCCCCAGAACACTGAAGCTTTCTTT.

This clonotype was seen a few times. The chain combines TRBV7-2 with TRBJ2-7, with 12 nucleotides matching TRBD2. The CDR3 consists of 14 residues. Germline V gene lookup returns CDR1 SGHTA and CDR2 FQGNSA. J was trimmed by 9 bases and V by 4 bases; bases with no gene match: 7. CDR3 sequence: CASSSRLAGARQYF. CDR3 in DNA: TGTGCCAGCAGCTCGAGACTAGCGGGGGCGCGGCAGTACTTC.

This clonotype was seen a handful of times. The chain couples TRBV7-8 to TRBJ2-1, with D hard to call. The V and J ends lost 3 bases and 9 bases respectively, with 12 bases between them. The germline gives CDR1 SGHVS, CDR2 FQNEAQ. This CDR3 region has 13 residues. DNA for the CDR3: TGTGCCAGCAGCTTGGGCCAATCCAGTGAGCAGTTCTTC. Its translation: CASSLGQSSEQFF. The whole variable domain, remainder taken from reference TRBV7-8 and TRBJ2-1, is GAGVSQSPRYKVAKRGQDVALRCDPISGHVSLFWYQQALGQGPEFLTYFQNEAQLDKSGLPSDRFFAERPEGSVSTLKIQRTQQEDSAVYLCASSLGQSSEQFFGPGTRLTVL.

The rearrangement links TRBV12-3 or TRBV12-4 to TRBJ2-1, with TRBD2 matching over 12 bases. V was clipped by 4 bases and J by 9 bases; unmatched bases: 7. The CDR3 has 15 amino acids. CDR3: CASSSQGLAGSEQFF. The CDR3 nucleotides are TGTGCCAGCAGTTCCCAAGGACTAGCGGGATCTGAGCAGTTCTTC.

For the CDR3, the DNA is TGTGCCAGCAGTTACAGGCCTACTAGTCCCGGGGAGCTGTTTTTT. Its protein product is CASSYRPTSPGELFF. This chain links TRBV6-2 or TRBV6-3 with TRBJ2-2; D is perhaps TRBD2 (5 bases). With 2 bases removed from V and 6 bases from J, the gap between germline ends came to 13 bases. CDR1 MNHEY and CDR2 SVGEGT come from the germline V gene. The CDR3 is made up of 15 amino acids.

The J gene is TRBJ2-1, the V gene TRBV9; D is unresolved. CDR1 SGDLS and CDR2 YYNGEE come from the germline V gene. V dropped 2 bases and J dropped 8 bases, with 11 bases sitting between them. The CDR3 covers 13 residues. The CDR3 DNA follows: TGTGCCAGCAGCGTTGAAAGAGAGGATGAGCAGTTCTTC. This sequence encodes CASSVEREDEQFF.

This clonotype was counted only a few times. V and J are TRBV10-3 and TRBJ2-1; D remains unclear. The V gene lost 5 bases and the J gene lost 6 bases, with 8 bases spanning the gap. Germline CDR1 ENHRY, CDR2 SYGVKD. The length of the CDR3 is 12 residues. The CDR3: CAISLNGNEQFF. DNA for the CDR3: TGTGCCATCAGTCTGAACGGCAATGAGCAGTTCTTC.